A selection of T cell receptor beta chains follows, all from one sample in a study of blood T cell repertoires in COVID-19. The repertoire was sequenced with immunoSEQ multiplex PCR; TCRdb's copy has only in-frame clones and lacks some. The data hold about 180,000 clones, with 70% to 90% observed a single time. Sequenced sample: peripheral blood. These receptors originate from a woman aged 30 to 39 with acute or convalescent COVID-19. CDR3s include the opening cysteine and the closing phenylalanine or tryptophan. A D gene is named only where the DNA matches it firmly. For some rows the clone size is stated as once, few or many, or as a class when expanded; others skip it.

once	TRBV5-1	TRBJ2-3	15	.	CASSLLGTLADTQYF	TGCGCCAGCTCTCTTCTAGGCACGCTCGCAGATACGCAGTATTTT
.	TRBV28	TRBJ2-7	13	TRBD1	CASSGTGVYEQYF	TGTGCCAGCTCCGGGACAGGGGTCTACGAGCAGTACTTC
.	TRBV5-4	TRBJ2-1	14	.	CASSRGSSYNEQFF	TGTGCCAGCAGCCGGGGTAGCTCCTACAATGAGCAGTTCTTC
few	TRBV6-5	TRBJ1-5	15	TRBD1	CATKIQGASNQPQHF	TGTGCCACTAAAATTCAGGGGGCAAGCAATCAGCCCCAGCATTTT
.	TRBV7-2	TRBJ1-5	16	.	CASSLLDFLENQPQHF	TGTGCCAGCAGCTTACTCGACTTCCTGGAGAATCAGCCCCAGCATTTT
.	TRBV28	TRBJ2-7	14	TRBD2	CASSPRTSAYEQYF	TGTGCCAGCAGCCCCCGGACTAGTGCTTACGAGCAGTACTTC
.	TRBV23-1	TRBJ1-5	16	.	CASSPKEDGSNQPQHF	TGCGCCAGCAGTCCAAAGGAGGATGGCAGTAATCAGCCCCAGCATTTT
.	TRBV13	TRBJ1-1	15	.	CASSLRGLLNTEAFF	TGTGCCAGCAGCTTGAGGGGGTTATTGAACACTGAAGCTTTCTTT
once	TRBV19	TRBJ2-4	16	.	CASSAGVGLAKNIQYF	TGTGCCAGTTCGGCGGGTGTCGGCCTAGCCAAAAACATTCAGTACTTC
.	TRBV6-1	TRBJ1-2	13	.	CASSEGTIDGYTF	TGTGCCAGCAGTGAGGGGACAATAGATGGCTACACCTTC
.	TRBV5-1	TRBJ2-5	12	.	CASSSGLETQYF	TGCGCCAGCAGCTCAGGGCTAGAGACCCAGTACTTC
.	TRBV3-1/TRBV3-2	TRBJ2-1	16	.	CASSHQGKNSYNEQFF	TGTGCCAGCAGCCACCAGGGCAAAAACTCCTACAATGAGCAGTTCTTC
few	TRBV27	TRBJ1-2	13	.	CASYNGGPYGYTF	TGTGCCAGCTACAACGGCGGCCCCTATGGCTACACCTTC
.	TRBV11-2	TRBJ1-2	13	.	CASSFGVDYGYTF	TGTGCCAGCAGCTTCGGGGTCGACTATGGCTACACCTTC
.	TRBV19	TRBJ1-1	15	.	CASSLSGRGGTEAFF	TGTGCCAGTAGTCTAAGTGGGCGCGGGGGCACTGAAGCTTTCTTT
.	TRBV7-2	TRBJ1-2	15	TRBD1	CASSPRQGGRIGYTF	TGTGCCAGCAGCCCCAGACAGGGAGGAAGGATTGGCTACACCTTC
.	TRBV11-2	TRBJ1-1	13	.	CASSHQGPTEAFF	TGTGCCAGCAGCCATCAGGGTCCTACTGAAGCTTTCTTT
.	TRBV7-2	TRBJ2-1	14	.	CASSYAGPYNEQFF	TGTGCCAGCAGCTACGCAGGTCCCTACAATGAGCAGTTCTTC
.	TRBV7-8	TRBJ2-1	16	TRBD1	CASSLSGTGPYNEQFF	TGTGCCAGCAGCTTATCAGGGACAGGGCCCTACAATGAGCAGTTCTTC
.	TRBV5-1	TRBJ2-7	15	.	CASSLSQVPTGEQYF	TGCGCCAGCAGCTTGTCACAGGTCCCAACGGGCGAGCAGTACTTC
.	TRBV5-6	TRBJ1-1	16	.	CASSQDDEGMNTEAFF	TGTGCCAGCAGCCAAGACGACGAGGGCATGAACACTGAAGCTTTCTTT
.	TRBV24-1	TRBJ2-3	16	TRBD2	CVTSDSVAGGPYTQYF	TGTGTCACCAGTGATTCTGTGGCGGGAGGGCCGTATACGCAGTATTTT
once	TRBV6-5	TRBJ2-7	14	.	CASSDFRDKYEQYF	TGTGCCAGCAGCGATTTCCGGGACAAATACGAGCAGTACTTC
.	TRBV6-6	TRBJ2-3	11	TRBD2	CASSSGGTQYF	TGTGCCAGCAGTTCGGGAGGTACGCAGTATTTT
.	TRBV11-2	TRBJ1-2	13	TRBD1	CASGGQGNYGYTF	TGTGCCAGCGGGGGACAGGGGAACTATGGCTACACCTTC
.	TRBV18	TRBJ2-1	15	.	CASSYSHSAYNEQFF	TGTGCCAGCTCCTACTCTCATAGTGCCTACAATGAGCAGTTCTTC
.	TRBV18	TRBJ2-5	13	TRBD2	CASSPREDGTQYF	TGTGCCAGCTCACCGCGGGAGGATGGGACCCAGTACTTC
once	TRBV7-2	TRBJ2-3	12	.	CASSPQGGTQYF	TGTGCCAGCAGCCCACAGGGAGGGACGCAGTATTTT
.	TRBV5-1	TRBJ1-1	14	.	CASSLDSGNTEAFF	TGCGCCAGCAGCTTGGACTCGGGGAACACTGAAGCTTTCTTT
.	TRBV20-1	TRBJ2-1	12	.	CSASRDTYEQFF	TGCAGTGCTAGTCGAGACACGTATGAGCAGTTCTTC
.	TRBV2	TRBJ1-2	15	.	CASSTLRQVHYGYTF	TGTGCCAGCAGTACCTTGCGACAGGTCCACTATGGCTACACCTTC
.	TRBV10-3	TRBJ2-1	14	TRBD2	CAISWTSGSGEQFF	TGTGCCATCAGTTGGACTAGCGGGAGCGGTGAGCAGTTCTTC
.	TRBV6-1	TRBJ2-7	13	.	CASGRQETYEQYF	TGTGCCAGCGGGAGACAGGAAACCTACGAGCAGTACTTC
.	TRBV7-9	TRBJ1-4	14	TRBD1	CASSSRQGGEKLFF	TGTGCCAGCAGCAGCCGACAGGGAGGTGAAAAACTGTTTTTT
.	TRBV21-1	TRBJ1-4	13	.	CASSNSRGEKLFF	TGTGCCAGCAGCAACAGTAGGGGGGAAAAACTGTTTTTT
.	TRBV28	TRBJ2-7	12	.	CASRSLTRAQYF	TGTGCCAGCAGGTCATTGACTAGGGCGCAGTACTTC
.	TRBV30	TRBJ1-2	14	TRBD1	CAWSPDRVNYGYTF	TGTGCCTGGAGCCCGGACAGGGTAAACTATGGCTACACCTTC
.	TRBV7-9	TRBJ1-4	17	.	CASSPMGAGATNEKLFF	TGTGCCAGCAGCCCAATGGGGGCGGGGGCAACTAATGAAAAACTGTTTTTT
.	TRBV6-5	TRBJ1-3	13	TRBD1	CASMIQGANTIYF	TGTGCCAGTATGATACAGGGGGCAAACACCATATATTTT